The 25 T cell receptor beta chains in this list originate from one sample, sequenced in a study of cytomegalovirus exposure and HLA in healthy donors. Use of 60 Vbeta and 13 Jbeta primers characterized the PCR. The repertoire was sequenced with immunoSEQ multiplex PCR; TCRdb's copy has only in-frame clones and lacks some. The sample shows about 96,000 clones, roughly 74% of them seen only once. The sample consisted of PBMCs. These receptors were taken from a female donor in good health and CMV-seropositive.

The chain combines TRBV9 with TRBJ2-7, with D tentatively TRBD2 (5 bases). The CDR3 runs to 14 residues. V dropped 3 bases and J dropped 0 bases, with 10 bases sitting between them. Germline V gene lookup returns CDR1 SGDLS and CDR2 YYNGEE. The chain's CDR3 is CASSAGLGSYEQYF. The DNA for the CDR3 is TGTGCCAGCAGCGCTGGACTTGGCTCCTACGAGCAGTACTTC.

The CDR3 loop reads CASTLTTGELTGELFF. CDR3 coding DNA: TGTGCCAGCACCCTGACGACAGGGGAGTTAACCGGGGAGCTGTTTTTT. The V gene is TRBV5-8, the J gene TRBJ2-2, with TRBD1 matching 8 bases. This CDR3 is 16 amino acids long. Unmatched junction bases numbered 12, after V lost 6 bases and J lost 5 bases. The germline V gene has CDR1 SGHTS and CDR2 YDEGEE.

The genes are TRBV7-3 and TRBJ2-5; no clear D gene. This CDR3 is 13 amino acids long. From germline, CDR1 is SGHTA and CDR2 FQGTGA. The V end lost 4 bases, the J end lost 5 bases, and 11 bases lay between the germline ends. The CDR3 DNA reads as TGTGCCAGCAGCTCTTCCGCGTGGGAGACCCAGTACTTC. It encodes CASSSSAWETQYF. Combining the CDR3 with reference TRBV7-3 and TRBJ2-5 gives the whole variable domain GAGVSQTPSNKVTEKGKYVELRCDPISGHTALYWYRQSLGQGPEFLIYFQGTGAADDSGLPNDRFFAVRPEGSVSTLKIQRTERGDSAVYLCASSSSAWETQYFGPGTRLLVL.

This chain connects TRBV10-3 to TRBJ1-2; 7 bases are shared with TRBD1. The CDR3 has 14 residues. V dropped 3 bases and J dropped 4; count of bases not matched to a gene: 5. Germline V gene lookup returns CDR1 ENHRY and CDR2 SYGVKD. CDR3 residues: CAISERGQPYGYTF. The CDR3 DNA sequence: TGTGCCATCAGTGAAAGGGGGCAGCCCTATGGCTACACCTTC.

Only one count was recorded for this clone. The J gene is TRBJ2-2, the V gene TRBV15; D may be TRBD2 (6 bases). Germline CDR1 is LNHNV and CDR2 is YYDKDF (reference sequence). The CDR3 is 15 residues long. The germline V and J ends were trimmed by 2 bases and 4 bases, with 11 bases remaining between them. CDR3 region: CATSRHRDSTGELFF. As DNA, the CDR3 is TGTGCCACCAGCAGACACCGGGACTCCACCGGGGAGCTGTTTTTT.

The gene calls are TRBV4-2 and TRBJ2-7; 8 nucleotides line up with TRBD2. J was trimmed by 1 base and V by 4 bases; bases with no gene match: 6. The CDR3 is made up of 15 amino acids. CDR1 and CDR2 from the germline V gene are LGHNA and YNFKEQ. The CDR3 DNA follows: TGTGCCAGCAGCCTAAGAGCGGGAGTTTCCTACGAGCAGTACTTC. It specifies CASSLRAGVSYEQYF.

The rearrangement joins TRBV6-5 to TRBJ2-7, with D possibly being TRBD2 (5 bases). With 0 bases removed from V and 4 bases from J, the gap between germline ends came to 10 bases. The CDR3 is 14 amino acids. Germline CDR1 reads MNHEY; CDR2 reads SVGAGI. The CDR3 region is CASSYSRARYEQYF. CDR3 nucleotide sequence: TGTGCCAGCAGTTACTCGAGGGCTCGGTACGAGCAGTACTTC.

The V call is TRBV2, the J call TRBJ2-2; TRBD2 is a possible D gene (5 bases). The ends were cut back, 4 bases at V and 7 bases at J, with 19 bases in the middle. The CDR3 loop spans 16 amino acids. Germline CDR1 and CDR2: SNHLY and FYNNEI. The CDR3 coding sequence is TGTGCCAGCAGTGTGGGGAGAGGTACGGGTCACGGGGAGCTGTTTTTT. This gives the protein CASSVGRGTGHGELFF. Variable domain in full (rest from reference TRBV2 and TRBJ2-2): EPEVTQTPSHQVTQMGQEVILRCVPISNHLYFYWYRQILGQKVEFLVSFYNNEISEKSEIFDDQFSVERPDGSNFTLKIRSTKLEDSAMYFCASSVGRGTGHGELFFGEGSRLTVL.

The genes are TRBV7-2 and TRBJ2-7, with 10 bases fitting TRBD2. The trim removed 4 bases at V and 2 bases at J, leaving 5 bases unmatched. The CDR3 contains 15 residues. The V gene's germline CDR1 is SGHTA and CDR2 FQGNSA. The CDR3 region has the DNA TGTGCCAGCAGCTCACTAGCGGGGCGAGCCTACGAGCAGTACTTC. It codes for CASSSLAGRAYEQYF.

CDR3 sequence (DNA): TGTGCCAGCAGCACCGAAGGGGGTAGAAGTGGCTACACCTTC. Its translation is CASSTEGGRSGYTF. The genes are TRBV5-6 and TRBJ1-2, with a possible D match to TRBD1 (6 bases). Germline V gene sequence: CDR1 SGHDT, CDR2 YYEEEE. V gave up 4 bases and J gave up 7 bases, with 17 bases separating them. CDR3 length: 14 amino acids.

This clone was observed once. The V call is TRBV28, the J call TRBJ2-5; the match to TRBD2 covers 7 bases. The V gene end was trimmed by 5 bases and the J gene end by 5 bases; junction bases not matched to a gene: 5. The V gene's germline CDR1 is MDHEN and CDR2 SYDVKM. The CDR3 length is 13 residues. The CDR3 reads CASSARGGETQYF. The CDR3 DNA is TGTGCCAGCAGTGCCCGGGGAGGGGAGACCCAGTACTTC.

This sequence joins TRBV7-2 and TRBJ1-2; 7 bases are shared with TRBD1. Germline V lookup: CDR1 SGHTA, CDR2 FQGNSA. The CDR3 consists of 13 residues. Trimming removed 5 bases from V and 6 bases from J; junction bases left unmatched: 6. The CDR3 DNA reads as TGTGCCAGCAGCCTATTGACAGGGAATGGCTACACCTTC. Its translation: CASSLLTGNGYTF.

This clone was counted between two and nine times. Other DNA sequences in the sample encode the same CDR3. This chain joins TRBV18 and TRBJ1-1, with a tentative D call TRBD1 (6 bases). The CDR3 is 13 residues long. V was clipped by 3 bases and J by 4 bases, with 9 bases between them. The germline V gene has CDR1 KGHSH and CDR2 LQKENI. Here the CDR3 reads CASSPVQGTEAFF. CDR3 in DNA: TGTGCCAGCTCACCGGTACAGGGCACTGAAGCTTTCTTT.

This rearrangement joins TRBV11-2 to TRBJ2-3; 9 nucleotides match TRBD1. Per germline, CDR1 SGHAT and CDR2 FQNNGV. The CDR3 sequence is 16 residues long. The J segment lost 4 bases and the V segment lost 5 bases, leaving 10 bases of the junction unmatched. CDR3 sequence: CASSRRGTGIADTQYF. DNA for the CDR3: TGTGCCAGCAGCCGACGCGGGACAGGGATAGCAGATACGCAGTATTTT.

The chain links TRBV21-1 to TRBJ1-2. TRBV21-1 counts as a pseudogene. The CDR3 is made up of 15 amino acids. For the CDR3, the DNA is TGTGCCAGCAGCAAAGGGTGGGAGGGGGACTATGGCTACACCTTC. This gives the protein CASSKGWEGDYGYTF.

This chain links TRBV6-4 with TRBJ2-3; TRBD2 matches at 13 bases. With V trimmed by 5 bases and J by 4 bases, 6 bases remained unmatched. The CDR3 totals 16 residues. CDR1 MRHNA and CDR2 SNTAGT come from the germline V gene. CDR3 coding DNA: TGTGCCAGCAGTCTAACCGGACTAGCGGGGGCAGATACGCAGTATTTT. Its protein product is CASSLTGLAGADTQYF.

This clone was found once. The chain recombines TRBV30 with TRBJ2-1; the D is unclear. The ends were cut back, 1 base at V and 8 bases at J, with 9 bases in the middle. The CDR3 runs 12 residues. Germline V gene data show CDR1 as GTSNPN and CDR2 as SVGIG (reference sequence). CDR3 region: CAWSGALDEQFF. DNA for the CDR3: TGTGCCTGGAGTGGGGCCCTTGATGAGCAGTTCTTC.

The CDR3 sequence: CASSLRVLAGEETQYF. In DNA form, the CDR3 reads TGTGCCAGCAGCTTACGGGTACTAGCGGGAGAAGAGACCCAGTACTTC. This chain joins TRBV7-9 and TRBJ2-5; 11 nucleotides line up with TRBD2. Germline assignment: CDR1 SEHNR and CDR2 FQNEAQ (reference sequence). The V gene end was trimmed by 2 bases and the J gene end by 3 bases; junction bases not matched to a gene: 5. The CDR3 runs to 16 residues.

The chain employs TRBV19 and TRBJ2-1, with 8 bases identical to TRBD1. Germline-derived CDR1 and CDR2 are LNHDA and SQIVND (reference sequence). The CDR3 is made up of 13 amino acids. The V and J ends lost 5 bases and 5 bases, in that order; junction bases with no gene match: 2. This CDR3 reads CASSSQGDNEQFF. Written as DNA, the CDR3 is TGTGCCAGTAGTTCACAGGGGGACAATGAGCAGTTCTTC.

In its sample, this clone was seen a few times. The chain recombines TRBV6-6 with TRBJ2-7; 8 bases are a match to TRBD1. Germline CDR1 is MNHNY and CDR2 is SVGAGI (reference sequence). With 6 bases clipped from V and 3 bases from J, the junction kept 10 bases outside the gene matches. The CDR3 is 15 amino acids. The CDR3 region is CASRLGTGLIYEQYF. In DNA form, the CDR3 reads TGTGCCAGCAGGCTGGGGACAGGACTTATCTACGAGCAGTACTTC.

The rearrangement uses TRBV2 and TRBJ1-5, with D tentatively TRBD1 (5 bases). The CDR3 is 15 amino acids. CDR1 and CDR2 (germline): SNHLY, FYNNEI. V gave up 5 bases and J gave up 1 base, with 12 bases separating them. The CDR3 here is CASSSGRTSNQPQHF. The CDR3 nucleotides are TGTGCCAGCAGTTCAGGGAGGACGAGCAATCAGCCCCAGCATTTT.

This clone occurred a few times. The gene calls are TRBV28 and TRBJ1-1, with TRBD1 matching over 7 bases. The CDR3 covers 14 residues. CDR1 and CDR2 (germline): MDHEN, SYDVKM. J lost 4 bases, V lost 5 bases, and 7 bases had no gene match. CDR3: CASSQQGPGTEAFF. The CDR3 DNA reads TGTGCCAGCAGTCAACAGGGGCCCGGCACTGAAGCTTTCTTT.

The chain is built from TRBV19 and TRBJ1-2, with no clear D. The CDR3 consists of 13 residues. Per the germline V gene, CDR1 is LNHDA and CDR2 is SQIVND (reference sequence). The V end was cut by 4 bases, the J end by 4 bases, with 10 bases between. This CDR3 reads CASSTGPGYGYTF. As DNA, the CDR3 is TGTGCCAGTAGTACTGGGCCAGGCTATGGCTACACCTTC. Full variable domain (rest looked up from reference TRBV19 and TRBJ1-2): DGGITQSPKYLFRKEGQNVTLSCEQNLNHDAMYWYRQDPGQGLRLIYYSQIVNDFQKGDIAEGYSVSREKKESFPLTVTSAQKNPTAFYLCASSTGPGYGYTFGSGTRLTVV.

At least ten counts were recorded for this clone. This chain joins TRBV28 and TRBJ1-1; D is undetermined. The CDR3 totals 13 residues. CDR1 and CDR2 from the germline V gene are MDHEN and SYDVKM. Trimming took off 3 bases at V and 7 bases at J, with 12 bases between the two ends. The CDR3 sequence is CASSFLEAREAFF. The CDR3 coding sequence is TGTGCCAGCAGTTTTTTGGAGGCCCGTGAAGCTTTCTTT.

This chain uses TRBV28 with TRBJ1-1; 7 nucleotides agree with TRBD1. Trimming at V came to 7 bases and at J to 7 bases, leaving 6 bases not matched to a gene. The germline V gene has CDR1 MDHEN and CDR2 SYDVKM. CDR3 size: 12 residues. The CDR3 region has the DNA TGTGCCAGCATCAGACAGGGAATTGAAGCTTTCTTT. It specifies CASIRQGIEAFF.